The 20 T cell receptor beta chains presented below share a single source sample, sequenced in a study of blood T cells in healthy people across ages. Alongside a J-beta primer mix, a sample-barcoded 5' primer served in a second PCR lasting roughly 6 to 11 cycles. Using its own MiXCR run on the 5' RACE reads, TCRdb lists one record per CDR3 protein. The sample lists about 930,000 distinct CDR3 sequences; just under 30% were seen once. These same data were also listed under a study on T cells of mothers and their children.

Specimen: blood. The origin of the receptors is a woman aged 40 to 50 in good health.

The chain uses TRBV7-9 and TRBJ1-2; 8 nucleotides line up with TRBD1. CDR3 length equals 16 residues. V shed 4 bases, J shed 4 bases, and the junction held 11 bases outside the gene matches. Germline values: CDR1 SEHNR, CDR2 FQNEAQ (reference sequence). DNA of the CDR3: TGTGCCAGCAGCTCCACCGGACAGGGTCCTAGCTATGGCTACACCTTC. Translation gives CASSSTGQGPSYGYTF. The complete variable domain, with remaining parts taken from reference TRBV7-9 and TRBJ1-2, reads DTGVSQNPRHKITKRGQNVTFRCDPISEHNRLYWYRQTLGQGPEFLTYFQNEAQLEKSRLLSDRFSAERPKGSFSTLEIQRTEQGDSAMYLCASSSTGQGPSYGYTFGSGTRLTVV.

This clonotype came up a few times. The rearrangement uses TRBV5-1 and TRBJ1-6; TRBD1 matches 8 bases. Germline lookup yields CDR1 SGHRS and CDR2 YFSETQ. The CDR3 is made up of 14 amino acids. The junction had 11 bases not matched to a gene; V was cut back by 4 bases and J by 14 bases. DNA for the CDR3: TGCGCCAGCAGCACGTCAGGACAGGGCGAATCCCTCCACTTT. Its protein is CASSTSGQGESLHF.

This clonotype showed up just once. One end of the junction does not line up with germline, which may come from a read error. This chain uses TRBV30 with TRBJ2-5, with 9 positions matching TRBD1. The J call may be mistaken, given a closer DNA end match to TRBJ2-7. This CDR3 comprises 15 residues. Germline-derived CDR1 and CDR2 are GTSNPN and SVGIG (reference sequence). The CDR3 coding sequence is TGCGCCTGGAGTTTCCCCGGGACAGGGAATTACGAGCAGTACTTC. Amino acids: CAWSFPGTGNYEQYF.

The CDR3 spells CASSQDLQFYGYTF. The CDR3 DNA reads TGTGCCAGCAGCCAAGATTTACAGTTCTATGGCTACACCTTC. The chain recombines TRBV4-2 with TRBJ1-2; D uncertain. Trimming shortened V by 0 bases and J by 4 bases, and 9 bases separated the two germline ends. CDR3 size: 14 residues. Per the germline V gene, CDR1 is LGHNA and CDR2 is YNFKEQ.

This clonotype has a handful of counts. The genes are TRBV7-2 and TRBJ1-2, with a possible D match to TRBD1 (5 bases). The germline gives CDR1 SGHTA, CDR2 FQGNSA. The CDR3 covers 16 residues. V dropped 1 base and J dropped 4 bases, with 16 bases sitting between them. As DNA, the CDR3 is TGTGCCAGCAGCTTAGATGTAGGCCGGAGGGGCTATGGCTACACCTTC. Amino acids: CASSLDVGRRGYGYTF.

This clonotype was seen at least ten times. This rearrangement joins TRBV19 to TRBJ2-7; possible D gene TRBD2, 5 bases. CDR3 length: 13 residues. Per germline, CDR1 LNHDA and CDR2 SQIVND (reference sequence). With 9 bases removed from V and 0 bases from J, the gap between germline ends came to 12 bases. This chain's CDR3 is CASSSGNSYEQYF. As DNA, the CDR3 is TGTGCCAGCAGTTCCGGGAACTCCTACGAGCAGTACTTC.

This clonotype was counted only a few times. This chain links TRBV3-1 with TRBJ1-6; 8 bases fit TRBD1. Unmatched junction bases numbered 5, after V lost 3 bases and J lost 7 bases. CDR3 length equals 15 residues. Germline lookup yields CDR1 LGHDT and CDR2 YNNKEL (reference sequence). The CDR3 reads CASSHRQGWNSPLHF. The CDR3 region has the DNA TGTGCCAGCAGCCACCGACAGGGGTGGAATTCACCCCTCCACTTT.

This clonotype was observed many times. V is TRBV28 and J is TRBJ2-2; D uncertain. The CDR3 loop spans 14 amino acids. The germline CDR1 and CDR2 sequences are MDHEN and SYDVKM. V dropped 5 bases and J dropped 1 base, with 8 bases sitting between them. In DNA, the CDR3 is TGTGCCAGCAGTGCCTCCAGGAACACCGGGGAGCTGTTTTTT. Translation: CASSASRNTGELFF.

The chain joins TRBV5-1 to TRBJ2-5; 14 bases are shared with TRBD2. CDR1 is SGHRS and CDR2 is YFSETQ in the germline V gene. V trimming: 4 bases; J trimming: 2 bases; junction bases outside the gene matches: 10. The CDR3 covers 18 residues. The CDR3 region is CASSDRTSGGSPQETQYF. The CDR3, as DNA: TGCGCCAGCAGCGACCGGACTAGCGGGGGGTCCCCACAAGAGACCCAGTACTTC.

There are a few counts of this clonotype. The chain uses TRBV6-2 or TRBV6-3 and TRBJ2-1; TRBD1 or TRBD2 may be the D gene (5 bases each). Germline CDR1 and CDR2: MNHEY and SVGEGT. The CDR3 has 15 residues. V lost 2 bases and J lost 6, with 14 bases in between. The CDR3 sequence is CASSYVRGGVNEQFF. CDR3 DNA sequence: TGTGCCAGCAGTTACGTCCGGGGCGGTGTCAATGAGCAGTTCTTC.

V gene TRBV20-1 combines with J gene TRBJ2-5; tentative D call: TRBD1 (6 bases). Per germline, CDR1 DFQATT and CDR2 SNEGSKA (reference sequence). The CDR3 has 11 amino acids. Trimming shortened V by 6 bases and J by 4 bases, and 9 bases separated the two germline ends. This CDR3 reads CSAWDIETQYF. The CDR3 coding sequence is TGCAGTGCGTGGGACATAGAGACCCAGTACTTC.

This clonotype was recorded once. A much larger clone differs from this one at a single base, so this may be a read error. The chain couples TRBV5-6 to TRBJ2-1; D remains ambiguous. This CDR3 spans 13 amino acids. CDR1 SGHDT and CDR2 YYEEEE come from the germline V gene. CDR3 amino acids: CASSRDPRSERFF. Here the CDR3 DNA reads TGTGCCAGCAGTCGAGACCCCCGCTCCGAGCGGTTCTTC.

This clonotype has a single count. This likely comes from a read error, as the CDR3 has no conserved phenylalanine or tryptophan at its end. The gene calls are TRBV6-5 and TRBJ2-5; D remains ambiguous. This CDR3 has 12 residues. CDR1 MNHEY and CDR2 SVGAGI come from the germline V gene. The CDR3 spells CASSYSKETQYS. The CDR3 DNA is TGTGCCAGTAGTTACTCGAAGGAGACCCAGTACTCC.

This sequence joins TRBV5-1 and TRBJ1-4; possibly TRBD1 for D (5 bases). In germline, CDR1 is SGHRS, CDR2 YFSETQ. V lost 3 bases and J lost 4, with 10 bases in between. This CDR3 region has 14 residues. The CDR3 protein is CASSSGQLNEKLFF. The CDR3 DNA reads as TGCGCCAGCAGCTCTGGACAACTTAATGAAAAACTGTTTTTT.

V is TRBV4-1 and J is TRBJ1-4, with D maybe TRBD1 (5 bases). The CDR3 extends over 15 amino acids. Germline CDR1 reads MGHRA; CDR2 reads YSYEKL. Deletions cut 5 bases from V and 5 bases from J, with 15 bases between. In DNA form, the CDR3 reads TGCGCCAGCAGCTCCCTGGGCAGGGTAAATGAAAAACTGTTTTTT. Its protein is CASSSLGRVNEKLFF.

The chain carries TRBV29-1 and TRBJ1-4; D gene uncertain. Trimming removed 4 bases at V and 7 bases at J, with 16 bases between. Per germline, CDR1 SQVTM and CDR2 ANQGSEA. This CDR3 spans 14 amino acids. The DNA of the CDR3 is TGCAGCGTTGCCGAGGGATCGTGGGGTGAAAAACTGTTTTTT. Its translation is CSVAEGSWGEKLFF.

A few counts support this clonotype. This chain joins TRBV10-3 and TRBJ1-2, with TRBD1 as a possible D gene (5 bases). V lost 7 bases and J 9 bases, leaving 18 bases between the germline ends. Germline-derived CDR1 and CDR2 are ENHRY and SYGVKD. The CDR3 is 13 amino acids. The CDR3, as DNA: TGTGCCATCACCACGGGGCAGGGTGAGCGCTACACCTTC. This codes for CAITTGQGERYTF.

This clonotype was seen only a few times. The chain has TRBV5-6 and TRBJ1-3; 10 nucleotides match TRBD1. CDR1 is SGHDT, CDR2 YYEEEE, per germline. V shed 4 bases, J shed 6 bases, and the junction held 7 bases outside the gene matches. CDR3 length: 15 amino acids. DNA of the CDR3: TGTGCCAGCAGCCGGCGGACAGGGGGATTAAACACCATATATTTT. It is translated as CASSRRTGGLNTIYF.

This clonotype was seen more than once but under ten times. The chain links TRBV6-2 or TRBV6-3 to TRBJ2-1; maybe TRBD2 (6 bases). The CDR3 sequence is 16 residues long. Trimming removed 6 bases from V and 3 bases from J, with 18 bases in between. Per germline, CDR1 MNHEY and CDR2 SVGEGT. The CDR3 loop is CASRLLAEGYYNEQFF. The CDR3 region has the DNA TGTGCCAGCAGACTATTAGCGGAGGGTTACTACAATGAGCAGTTCTTC.

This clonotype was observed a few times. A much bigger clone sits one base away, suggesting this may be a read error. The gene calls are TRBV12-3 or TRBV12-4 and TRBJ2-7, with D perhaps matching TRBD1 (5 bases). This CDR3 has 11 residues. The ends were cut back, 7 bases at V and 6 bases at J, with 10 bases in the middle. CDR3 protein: CASTQGSEQYF. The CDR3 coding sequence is TGTGCCAGCACCCAGGGCTCCGAGCAGTACTTC.